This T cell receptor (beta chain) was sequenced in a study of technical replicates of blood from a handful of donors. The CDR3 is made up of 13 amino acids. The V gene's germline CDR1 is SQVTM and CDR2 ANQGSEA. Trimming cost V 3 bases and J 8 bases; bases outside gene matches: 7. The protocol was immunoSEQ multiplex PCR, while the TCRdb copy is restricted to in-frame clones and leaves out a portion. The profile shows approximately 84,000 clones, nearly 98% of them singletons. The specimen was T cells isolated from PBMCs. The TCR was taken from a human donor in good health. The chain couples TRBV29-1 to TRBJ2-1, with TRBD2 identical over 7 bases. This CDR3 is CSVDNAGVDEQFF. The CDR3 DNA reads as TGCAGCGTTGATAATGCGGGGGTCGATGAGCAGTTCTTC.